This T cell receptor (beta chain) is from a study of T cells after yellow fever vaccination. On this clonotype itself: The target antigen is unknown.

Looked up from germline, CDR1 is SGHRS and CDR2 is YFSETQ. The V and J ends lost 4 bases and 2 bases respectively, with 8 bases between them. The CDR3 extends over 13 amino acids. TCRdb analysed the 5' RACE reads with MiXCR anew, one entry per CDR3 protein. This repertoire shows about 340,000 distinct CDR3 sequences, 3% to 4.5% found once; its top ten account for about 24%. Study outcomes and limitations: Abundant clonotypes from the bulk population could get into FACS-sorted repertoires as contaminants. The secondary response was weaker, and its peak arrived faster, on day 5 versus 15. Researchers noted that a small share of clonotypes showed up in both CD4 and CD8 compartments. Post-booster repertoires contained most primary-vaccination clones again (about 96% CD4, over 70% CD8).

This material consisted of PBMCs, taken 5 days after the yellow fever booster vaccination. The chain combines TRBV5-1 with TRBJ2-3; D is ambiguous. The receptor was isolated from a man between 18 and 29 years old who received the YFV17D yellow fever vaccine. CDR3 protein: CASSARITDTQYF. In nucleotides, the CDR3 is TGCGCCAGCAGCGCGAGGATCACAGATACGCAGTATTTT.